The rows below give T cell receptor beta chains drawn from one sample of a study of cytomegalovirus exposure and HLA in healthy donors. Assay used: immunoSEQ multiplex PCR; TCRdb lists only in-frame clones, some missing. The table has 150,000 to 180,000 clones, more than 75% seen once; the top ten hold 7.5% to 9%. Sequences were obtained from PBMCs. These receptors were taken from a man aged 25-40 years in good health and CMV-seropositive. Each CDR3 is given with its conserved first and last residue. Clone sizes are given selectively: once, few, many, or a class where the clone is expanded.

TRBV7-6,TRBJ1-1,15,-,CASSELTPDFTEAFF
TRBV11-2,TRBJ2-1,19,-,CASSLTRAYQGGSYNEQFF
TRBV5-1,TRBJ1-5,14,-,CASSLLGENQPQHF
TRBV28,TRBJ2-7,16,-,CASSLYAGRGSYEQYF
TRBV30,TRBJ2-7,11,-,CAWSVSEQQYF
TRBV5-1,TRBJ2-7,12,-,CASSQGVREQYF
TRBV14,TRBJ2-5,16,-,CASSQEWRGAQETQYF
TRBV27,TRBJ1-1,15,-,CASSDAGGARTEAFF
TRBV10-3,TRBJ2-3,16,-,CAIRGSGGTGGDTQYF
TRBV28,TRBJ1-2,13,-,CASSIQGYYGYTF
TRBV29-1,TRBJ2-1,17,-,CSVEGAATGLSYNEQFF
TRBV7-2,TRBJ2-5,15,-,CASSLQGQVQETQYF
TRBV18,TRBJ1-4,14,-,CASSPRGAGEKLFF
TRBV12-5,TRBJ1-2,13,-,CASGSQVTYGYTF
TRBV18,TRBJ1-1,11,once,CASSPTGEAFF
TRBV5-1,TRBJ2-5,15,-,CASSLVLAGQETQYF
TRBV28,TRBJ2-7,13,-,CASMVTYPYEQYF
TRBV7-2,TRBJ1-5,18,few,CASSLGERAGYSNQPQHF
TRBV7-8,TRBJ1-5,14,-,CASSSTGGYQPQHF
TRBV27,TRBJ2-3,13,-,CASSSTSTDTQYF
TRBV5-1,TRBJ1-1,14,-,CATRVDNFDTEAFF
TRBV11-2,TRBJ2-3,16,-,CASSGLAGPSTDTQYF
TRBV27,TRBJ1-1,15,-,CASSLSLDSDTEAFF
TRBV5-6,TRBJ2-2,17,-,CASSAKRTSWDTGELFF
TRBV6-5,TRBJ1-5,14,-,CASTSAAAGQPQHF
TRBV28,TRBJ2-2,15,-,CASRTTGPDTGELFF
TRBV6-5,TRBJ1-1,16,few,CASSYRPGQGDTEAFF
TRBV28,TRBJ1-2,18,-,CASSFWPASDRANYGYTF
TRBV7-2,TRBJ2-7,15,-,CASSLNSQGSYEQYF
TRBV19,TRBJ1-5,14,-,CASSMDMLGQPQHF
TRBV6-5,TRBJ2-2,15,few,CASSYTYTNTGELFF
TRBV6-5,TRBJ1-5,14,-,CASSYGRGNQPQHF
TRBV5-1,TRBJ2-2,16,-,CASSLGAGPNTGELFF
TRBV18,TRBJ2-6,16,few,CATKRGSDSGANVLTF
TRBV5-1,TRBJ2-2,17,-,CASSLVPSGKNTGELFF
TRBV28,TRBJ2-3,18,-,CASSFSRTSGSGTDTQYF
TRBV4-2,TRBJ2-7,13,-,CASSHSFYYEQYF
TRBV4-1,TRBJ1-2,18,few,CASSQKPGQQASDYGYTF
TRBV19,TRBJ2-7,15,-,CASSIGRRGTYEQYF
TRBV19,TRBJ1-5,14,-,CASSIPGLNQPQHF